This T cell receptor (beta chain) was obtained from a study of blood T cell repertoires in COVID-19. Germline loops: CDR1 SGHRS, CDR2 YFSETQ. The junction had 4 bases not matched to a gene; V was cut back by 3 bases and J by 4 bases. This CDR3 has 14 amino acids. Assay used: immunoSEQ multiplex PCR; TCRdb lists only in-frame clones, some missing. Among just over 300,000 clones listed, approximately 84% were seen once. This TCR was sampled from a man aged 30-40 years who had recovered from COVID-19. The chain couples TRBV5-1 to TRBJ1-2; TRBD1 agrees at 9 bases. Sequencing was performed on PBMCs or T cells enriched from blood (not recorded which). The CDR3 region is CASSSGQGIYGYTF. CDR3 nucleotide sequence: TGCGCCAGCAGCTCGGGACAGGGAATCTATGGCTACACCTTC.